Following are 14 T cell receptor beta chains from one sample sequenced in a study of response to subunit inactivated influenza vaccine. TCRdb fed the RT-PCR reads into MiXCR, producing one record per CDR3 protein. The sample lists about 800,000 distinct CDR3 sequences, 21% occurring once. This specimen was PBMCs from blood, taken roughly 5 days after vaccination. These receptors came from a man aged 50 or older who received an inactivated influenza vaccine.

This CDR3 reads CASSLSGTSGRTYEQYF. DNA of the CDR3: TGTGCCAGCAGCTTATCGGGGACTAGCGGGAGGACCTACGAGCAGTACTTC. V usage is TRBV7-2 and J usage is TRBJ2-7; 15 bases line up with TRBD2. The germline V gene has CDR1 SGHTA and CDR2 FQGNSA. The CDR3 runs to 17 residues. J was trimmed by 2 bases and V by 2 bases; bases with no gene match: 4.

This clonotype has at least ten counts. The J gene is TRBJ2-3, the V gene TRBV4-3, with D unresolved. Germline V gene lookup returns CDR1 LGHNA and CDR2 YSLEER. The CDR3 contains 13 residues. Trimming removed 1 base at V and 6 bases at J, with 8 bases between. The CDR3 loop is CASSQVELDTQYF. The CDR3 bases are TGCGCCAGCAGCCAAGTCGAGCTTGATACGCAGTATTTT.

This clonotype was detected only a few times. The chain joins TRBV5-1 to TRBJ1-6, with D possibly matching TRBD1 (5 bases). Trimming stripped 0 bases from V and 9 bases from J, with 10 bases between. The CDR3 contains 14 residues. Per germline, CDR1 SGHRS and CDR2 YFSETQ. CDR3: CASSLGQRSSPLHF. In DNA, the CDR3 is TGCGCCAGCAGCTTGGGACAGCGTAGTTCACCCCTCCACTTT. Full variable domain (rest looked up from reference TRBV5-1 and TRBJ1-6): KAGVTQTPRYLIKTRGQQVTLSCSPISGHRSVSWYQQTPGQGLQFLFEYFSETQRNKGNFPGRFSGRQFSNSRSEMNVSTLELGDSALYLCASSLGQRSSPLHFGNGTRLTVT.

This clonotype was seen only a few times. J is TRBJ2-1 and V is TRBV5-1; the D is unclear. This CDR3 comprises 14 residues. Germline V lookup: CDR1 SGHRS, CDR2 YFSETQ. V gave up 1 base and J gave up 5 bases, with 10 bases separating them. The CDR3 spells CASSLLPSHNEQFF. DNA of the CDR3: TGCGCCAGCAGCTTGTTGCCTAGTCACAATGAGCAGTTCTTC.

CDR3 residues: CASSFTLETQYF. The DNA of the CDR3 is TGTGCCAGCAGCTTTACTTTAGAGACCCAGTACTTC. The chain joins TRBV7-2 to TRBJ2-5, with D unclear. With 3 bases removed from V and 4 bases from J, the gap between germline ends came to 6 bases. This CDR3 is 12 amino acids long. CDR1 and CDR2 (germline): SGHTA, FQGNSA.

V is TRBV9 and J is TRBJ2-3; 7 positions match TRBD2. Germline V gene data show CDR1 as SGDLS and CDR2 as YYNGEE. This CDR3 contains 17 residues. V was pared by 4 bases and J by 5 bases, with 16 bases of the junction left unmatched. CDR3 in amino acids: CASSLRGSGRGGDTQYF. Written as DNA, the CDR3 is TGTGCCAGCAGCCTCCGTGGTAGCGGGCGGGGAGGAGATACGCAGTATTTT.

The chain couples TRBV9 to TRBJ2-7; 10 bases align to TRBD2. Germline CDR1 SGDLS, CDR2 YYNGEE. The CDR3 runs to 16 residues. With V trimmed by 4 bases and J by 1 base, 8 bases remained unmatched. The CDR3 is CASSPRASGRSYEQYF. CDR3 coding DNA: TGTGCCAGCAGCCCCAGGGCTAGCGGGAGATCCTACGAGCAGTACTTC.

The rearrangement uses TRBV27 and TRBJ2-7, with 14 bases fitting TRBD2. With V trimmed by 5 bases and J by 7 bases, 7 bases remained unmatched. Germline V gene lookup returns CDR1 MNHEY and CDR2 SMNVEV (reference sequence). The CDR3 totals 15 residues. CDR3 loop: CASSQGLAGVREQYF. CDR3 coding DNA: TGTGCCAGCAGTCAGGGACTAGCGGGAGTAAGAGAGCAGTACTTC.

The table lists this clonotype with a few counts. The chain employs TRBV20-1 and TRBJ2-1; 11 bases fit TRBD2. The V segment lost 4 bases and the J segment 0 bases; nucleotides outside the gene matches: 8. The germline gives CDR1 DFQATT, CDR2 SNEGSKA (reference sequence). The CDR3 loop spans 17 amino acids. CDR3 DNA sequence: TGCAGTGCTACCCCTTTAGCGGGGGGGCGCTCCTACAATGAGCAGTTCTTC. Translating gives CSATPLAGGRSYNEQFF.

The sample holds many counts of this clonotype. This chain joins TRBV4-3 and TRBJ2-7; D call uncertain. This CDR3 comprises 14 residues. Trimming took off 0 bases at V and 4 bases at J, with 10 bases between the two ends. The germline gives CDR1 LGHNA, CDR2 YSLEER. In DNA form, the CDR3 reads TGCGCCAGCAGCCAAGATCTCCTTAGTTACGAGCAGTACTTC. It encodes CASSQDLLSYEQYF.

The chain links TRBV5-5 to TRBJ2-7, with D unclear. V was pared by 0 bases and J by 0 bases, with 10 bases between. Per the germline V gene, CDR1 is SGHKS and CDR2 is YYEKEE (reference sequence). The CDR3 extends over 15 amino acids. The CDR3 reads CASSLEQIFSYEQYF. The CDR3 DNA is TGTGCCAGCAGCTTGGAGCAGATTTTCTCCTACGAGCAGTACTTC.

This clonotype has more than one count but fewer than ten. The chain employs TRBV12-3 or TRBV12-4 and TRBJ2-1; 11 positions match TRBD2. Trimming at V came to 3 bases and at J to 0 bases, leaving 4 bases not matched to a gene. The CDR3 has 17 residues. The CDR3 here is CASSFTGTSGSYNEQFF. In DNA form, the CDR3 reads TGTGCCAGCAGTTTCACCGGGACTAGCGGCTCCTACAATGAGCAGTTCTTC.

This clonotype was detected a few times. The chain links TRBV12-3 or TRBV12-4 to TRBJ2-5; 10 bases are a match to TRBD2. V lost 6 bases to trimming and J lost 1 base; unmatched junction nucleotides: 17. The length of the CDR3 is 19 residues. The CDR3 is CASSLQPVRKREGQETQYF. The CDR3 nucleotides read TGTGCCAGCAGCCTACAACCCGTAAGGAAGCGGGAGGGCCAAGAGACCCAGTACTTC.

The chain recombines TRBV12-3 or TRBV12-4 with TRBJ2-7; 8 nucleotides agree with TRBD1. The ends lost 6 bases at V and 4 bases at J; junction bases unmatched: 14. The CDR3 totals 16 residues. The CDR3: CASRGKRGTGLYEQYF. The CDR3 bases are TGTGCCAGCAGGGGAAAAAGGGGGACAGGTCTTTACGAGCAGTACTTC.